A single sample is the source of the 17 T cell receptor beta chains below, sequenced in a study of T-cell reconstitution after alpha-beta-depleted transplantation in children listed by TCRdb under 2016. The library was made by PCR. The instrument given in TCRdb is Illumina HiSeq 2500. TCR library preparation used molecular barcoding, with unique molecular identifiers applied to normalize quantification of the TCRbeta repertoire. TCRdb handled the public reads itself, with Q25 trimming in fastp and clone calling in MiXCR, and kept productive beta chains. CDR3 protein sequences are deduplicated, and each keeps its most common genes and DNA. Recorded for this sample are roughly 400,000 distinct CDR3 sequences; just over 20% of them occurred a single time. Of the sample, over 3.5% is held by the ten largest clones. The sample here was PBMCs from the stem cell graft donor, taken from the stem cell graft. The receptors here all came from a human donor who donated a stem cell graft to a child with acute myeloid leukemia.

This chain uses TRBV20-1 with TRBJ2-3; D call uncertain. Germline V gene lookup returns CDR1 DFQATT and CDR2 SNEGSKA (reference sequence). The ends were cut back, 4 bases at V and 2 bases at J, with 10 bases in the middle. This CDR3 spans 13 amino acids. This CDR3 reads CSATLRYTDTQYF. CDR3 coding DNA: TGCAGTGCTACCTTGCGGTACACAGATACGCAGTATTTT.

This clonotype was observed a handful of times. The chain links TRBV7-9 to TRBJ2-1; either TRBD1 or TRBD2 may supply D (6 bases each). The CDR3 extends over 15 amino acids. Germline V gene data show CDR1 as SEHNR and CDR2 as FQNEAQ (reference sequence). V lost 5 bases and J lost 6, with 17 bases in between. The CDR3 sequence is CASSPRRGALNEQFF. In DNA form, the CDR3 reads TGTGCCAGCAGCCCTCGGAGGGGGGCCCTCAATGAGCAGTTCTTC.

This clonotype was observed many times. The chain uses TRBV4-3 and TRBJ2-1; D perhaps matches TRBD2 (5 bases). Trimming removed 0 bases from V and 2 bases from J, with 17 bases in between. The CDR3 has 18 residues. Germline V lookup: CDR1 LGHNA, CDR2 YSLEER. The CDR3 loop reads CASSQDDPGSFPYNEQFF. The CDR3 DNA follows: TGCGCCAGCAGCCAAGATGATCCGGGATCCTTCCCCTACAATGAGCAGTTCTTC.

The rearrangement joins TRBV7-9 to TRBJ2-5; D not certain. CDR3 length equals 15 residues. Per the germline V gene, CDR1 is SEHNR and CDR2 is FQNEAQ (reference sequence). Trimming removed 0 bases from V and 5 bases from J, with 13 bases in between. The CDR3 is CASSLALGIRETQYF. CDR3 in DNA: TGTGCCAGCAGCTTAGCGCTAGGGATCAGGGAGACCCAGTACTTC.

In its sample, this clonotype was seen a few times. V gene TRBV6-2 or TRBV6-3 combines with J gene TRBJ1-2, with a weak D call TRBD1 (6 bases). Deletions cut 3 bases from V and 7 bases from J, with 18 bases between. Germline V CDR1 and CDR2: MNHEY, SVGEGT. The CDR3 extends over 15 amino acids. CDR3 DNA sequence: TGTGCCAGCAGTTATTCAACGACAGGCCGGGTTGGCTACACCTTC. Protein: CASSYSTTGRVGYTF.

Regarding this clonotype: At one end, the junction sequence differs from germline, possibly due to a read error. This chain joins TRBV11-1 and TRBJ2-2; D is perhaps TRBD1 (6 bases). This CDR3 contains 21 residues. CDR1 is SGHAT and CDR2 is FQDESV in the germline V gene (reference sequence). The CDR3 protein is CATSKVPGDVGFDLNTGELFF. The DNA of the CDR3 is TGTGCCACCAGCAAAGTCCCAGGGGACGTAGGGTTTGACCTGAACACCGGGGAGCTGTTTTTT.

Here the CDR3 reads CASSTFEGPVSTDTQYF. CDR3 sequence (DNA): TGTGCCAGCAGCACGTTTGAGGGGCCTGTGAGCACAGATACGCAGTATTTT. This chain uses TRBV5-6 with TRBJ2-3, with D tentatively TRBD1 or TRBD2 (5 bases each). There are 17 residues in the CDR3. CDR1 and CDR2 from the germline V gene are SGHDT and YYEEEE. The V end lost 4 bases, the J end lost 0 bases, and 18 bases lay between the germline ends. The full variable domain, rest sourced from reference TRBV5-6 and TRBJ2-3, is DAGVTQSPTHLIKTRGQQVTLRCSPKSGHDTVSWYQQALGQGPQFIFQYYEEEERQRGNFPDRFSGHQFPNYSSELNVNALLLGDSALYLCASSTFEGPVSTDTQYFGPGTRLTVL.

This clonotype was counted only a few times. This chain joins TRBV5-4 and TRBJ2-5; weak D call: TRBD1 (7 bases). Germline assignment: CDR1 SGHNT and CDR2 YYREEE (reference sequence). Deletions cut 2 bases from V and 5 bases from J, with 10 bases between. This CDR3 is built from 13 residues. For the CDR3, the DNA is TGTGCCAGCAGCTTCCCAGGGGGGGAGACCCAGTACTTC. Amino acids: CASSFPGGETQYF.

The chain carries TRBV5-1 and TRBJ2-7; a weak D match, TRBD2 (7 bases). This CDR3 has 14 amino acids. The V gene lost 4 bases and the J gene lost 0 bases, with 11 bases spanning the gap. Germline CDR1 is SGHRS and CDR2 is YFSETQ. This CDR3 is CASSPGEGSYEQYF. The DNA of the CDR3 is TGCGCCAGCAGCCCAGGGGAGGGCTCCTACGAGCAGTACTTC.

The V and J genes are TRBV6-2 or TRBV6-3 and TRBJ2-7; D is possibly TRBD1 (6 bases). Germline values: CDR1 MNHEY, CDR2 SVGEGT. V was trimmed by 2 bases and J by 9 bases, leaving 29 bases between them. The CDR3 totals 18 residues. CDR3 nucleotide sequence: TGTGCCAGCAGTTACGCGGAGCTATTACTGCAGGGGCCATCGGGGCAGTACTTC. Its protein is CASSYAELLLQGPSGQYF.

This clonotype occurred many times. The chain couples TRBV20-1 to TRBJ2-4; a weak D match, TRBD2 (5 bases). Germline CDR1 and CDR2: DFQATT and SNEGSKA (reference sequence). This CDR3 contains 15 residues. The ends were cut back, 3 bases at V and 8 bases at J, with 20 bases in the middle. This CDR3 reads CSASPSFPRVDIQYF. CDR3 DNA sequence: TGCAGTGCTAGCCCTAGCTTCCCTCGTGTTGACATTCAGTACTTC.

In this sample, this clonotype turned up a few times. The chain links TRBV18 to TRBJ1-1; unclear D gene. Germline CDR1 reads KGHSH; CDR2 reads LQKENI. V gave up 3 bases and J gave up 1 base, with 9 bases separating them. CDR3 size: 14 residues. CDR3 region: CASSPLAKNTEAFF. In nucleotides, the CDR3 is TGTGCCAGCTCACCTCTGGCAAAGAACACTGAAGCTTTCTTT. The whole variable domain, remainder taken from reference TRBV18 and TRBJ1-1, is NAGVMQNPRHLVRRRGQEARLRCSPMKGHSHVYWYRQLPEEGLKFMVYLQKENIIDESGMPKERFSAEFPKEGPSILRIQQVVRGDSAAYFCASSPLAKNTEAFFGQGTRLTVV.

This chain connects TRBV28 to TRBJ2-7, with D tentatively TRBD2 (5 bases). This CDR3 spans 14 amino acids. V gave up 5 bases and J gave up 0 bases, with 11 bases separating them. Germline V gives CDR1 MDHEN, CDR2 SYDVKM. The chain's CDR3 is CASSNPGFSYEQYF. CDR3 sequence (DNA): TGTGCCAGCAGTAATCCGGGATTCTCCTACGAGCAGTACTTC.

The V and J genes are TRBV28 and TRBJ2-1, with 14 nucleotides matching TRBD2. The CDR3 spans 15 residues. Losses at the gene ends were 5 bases for V and 10 bases for J; bases not matched to a gene: 7. The germline V gene has CDR1 MDHEN and CDR2 SYDVKM. This CDR3 reads CASSRGLAGATEQFF. CDR3 DNA sequence: TGTGCCAGCAGTAGGGGACTAGCGGGAGCCACAGAGCAGTTCTTC.

This clonotype was found many times. The V and J genes are TRBV12-3 or TRBV12-4 and TRBJ1-1, with D possibly TRBD1 on 5 matching bases. V lost 3 bases to trimming and J lost 4 bases, with 15 bases between them. The CDR3 is 15 amino acids. CDR3 sequence reads: CASSFLQGSGTEAFF. The CDR3 nucleotides read TGTGCCAGCAGTTTTCTGCAGGGATCAGGCACTGAAGCTTTCTTT.

This clonotype was seen a few times. The V gene is TRBV29-1, the J gene TRBJ2-7; TRBD1 matches at 7 bases. J lost 1 base, V lost 0 bases, and 0 bases had no gene match. The CDR3 consists of 13 residues. The V gene's germline CDR1 is SQVTM and CDR2 ANQGSEA. The CDR3 here is CSVEEGQSYEQYF. As DNA, the CDR3 is TGCAGCGTTGAAGAGGGACAGTCCTACGAGCAGTACTTC.

The V call is TRBV5-1, the J call TRBJ2-7; D may be TRBD2 (6 bases). Trimming stripped 0 bases from V and 2 bases from J, with 12 bases between. CDR1 is SGHRS, CDR2 YFSETQ, per germline. CDR3 length equals 15 residues. The CDR3 DNA reads TGCGCCAGCAGCTTGGTCCCGGGAGCTGCCTACGAGCAGTACTTC. This codes for CASSLVPGAAYEQYF.